Each of the 4 T cell receptor beta chains below was sequenced from the same sample in a study of blood T cell repertoires in COVID-19. Method: immunoSEQ multiplex PCR; TCRdb's copy keeps in-frame clones and lacks some. The sample shows some 170,000 clones, more than 80% of them seen only once. Sequencing was done on a sample of peripheral blood. These receptors were collected from a woman aged 60 to 75 with COVID-19, enrolled during active disease.

J is TRBJ2-1 and V is TRBV2; 7 bases are shared with TRBD2. The V gene's germline CDR1 is SNHLY and CDR2 FYNNEI. The V segment lost 3 bases and the J segment 12 bases; nucleotides outside the gene matches: 2. This CDR3 is built from 11 residues. CDR3 region: CASSEGGWQFF. CDR3 nucleotide sequence: TGTGCCAGCAGTGAGGGGGGGTGGCAGTTCTTC.

The chain employs TRBV6-5 and TRBJ2-3; possible D gene TRBD1, 6 bases. The V gene's germline CDR1 is MNHEY and CDR2 SVGAGI. The CDR3 sequence is 14 residues long. V gave up 4 bases and J gave up 3 bases, with 11 bases separating them. Here the CDR3 DNA reads TGTGCCAGCAGTTTTACAGGGAGAACAGATACGCAGTATTTT. Its translation is CASSFTGRTDTQYF.

V gene TRBV7-3 combines with J gene TRBJ1-5; 9 bases are a match to TRBD1. The CDR3 runs to 15 residues. V lost 5 bases and J lost 5; bases outside the gene matches: 7. CDR1 SGHTA and CDR2 FQGTGA come from the germline V gene. The CDR3 DNA is TGTGCCAGCAGCGGGGACAGGGTAGCTTATCAGCCCCAGCATTTT. Its protein is CASSGDRVAYQPQHF.

The chain has TRBV3-1 (or the pseudogene TRBV3-2) and TRBJ2-7, with 8 bases matching TRBD2. The V gene end was trimmed by 3 bases and the J gene end by 2 bases; junction bases not matched to a gene: 12. The CDR3 contains 17 residues. In germline, CDR1 is LGHDT, CDR2 YNNKEL (reference sequence). The CDR3 loop is CASSQGGGAGATYEQYF. The DNA for the CDR3 is TGTGCCAGCAGCCAGGGCGGGGGAGCGGGGGCCACCTACGAGCAGTACTTC.